This T cell receptor beta chain was recorded in a study of spatial heterogeneity in lung cancer. Turning to the study itself: In tumor regions, TCR transcript counts tracked strongly with a T cell module score from matched bulk RNA-seq. Every unique TCR and UMI combination, on average, appeared more than ten times in raw reads.

This clonotype has more than one count but fewer than ten. The target antigen is unknown. Since the library was made to target alpha chains, this beta chain is a stray read and its abundance is not meaningful. The CDR3 length is 14 residues. Germline lookup yields CDR1 LNHDA and CDR2 SQIVND (reference sequence). Deletions cut 9 bases from V and 5 bases from J, with 17 bases between. As to time point: sample taken at primary tumor resection. Researchers sequenced whole RNA taken from tumor, nontumor lung or frozen PBMC without sorting. General observations from the study: Ubiquitous and regional expanded TCR counts correlated with ubiquitous and regional nonsynonymous mutations, respectively. Mutation tallies in tumors tracked expanded intratumoral alpha and beta TCR counts.

TCRdb reprocessed the 5' RACE reads via MiXCR and lists one record per CDR3 protein. The sample comprises 6,000 to 8,000 distinct CDR3 sequences, less than 8.5% of which are singletons, and over 15% rests with the top ten. The source was lung tumor tissue, collected at surgery. The sequence was collected from a female donor with early-stage non-small cell lung cancer. This chain connects TRBV19 to TRBJ2-1; D is perhaps TRBD1 or TRBD2 (5 bases each). Here the CDR3 DNA reads TGTGCCAGCCAGGGTGCTAGCATGAACAATGAGCAGTTCTTC. Protein: CASQGASMNNEQFF.